A single sample gave rise to the 29 T cell receptor beta chains below, sequenced in a study of blood T cell repertoires in COVID-19. This table comes from immunoSEQ multiplex PCR, and its TCRdb copy is limited to in-frame clones, with some not included. This table has 100,000 to 150,000 clones, about 83% appearing once. Material for sequencing was peripheral blood. The receptors come from a human donor in a cohort sampled during active COVID-19.

Of note for this clone: Compared with germline, one end of the junction differs, possibly owing to a read error. The genes are TRBV28 and TRBJ2-3; TRBD1 aligns across 10 bases. The CDR3 consists of 14 residues. The V gene's germline CDR1 is MDHEN and CDR2 SYDVKM. The CDR3 loop is CASVKTGGTDTQYF. The CDR3 DNA reads TGTGCCAGCGTAAAGACAGGGGGCACGGATACGCAGTATTTT.

In DNA form, the CDR3 reads TGTGCCAGCAGTCCGGGACAGGAGGACATTCAGTACTTC. This gives the protein CASSPGQEDIQYF. The chain carries TRBV27 and TRBJ2-4, with 8 bases matching TRBD1. V lost 5 bases, J lost 8 bases, and 5 bases stayed unmatched. This CDR3 region has 13 residues. The germline V gene encodes CDR1 MNHEY and CDR2 SMNVEV (reference sequence).

This chain uses TRBV3-1 (or the pseudogene TRBV3-2) with TRBJ2-5; tentative D call: TRBD2 (6 bases). V was trimmed by 6 bases and J by 5 bases, leaving 10 bases between them. The length of the CDR3 is 12 residues. CDR1 is LGHDT and CDR2 is YNNKEL in the germline V gene (reference sequence). CDR3 protein: CASSRGTETQYF. CDR3 DNA: TGTGCCAGCAGTCGGGGGACTGAGACCCAGTACTTC.

The chain carries TRBV5-1 and TRBJ2-7, with 13 bases lining up with TRBD2. The junction had 12 bases not matched to a gene; V was cut back by 0 bases and J by 3 bases. CDR3 size: 19 residues. In germline, CDR1 is SGHRS, CDR2 YFSETQ. The CDR3, as DNA: TGCGCCAGCAGCTTGGCCTGGGGCACTAGCGGGAGGGGCGACTACGAGCAGTACTTC. Translated, it gives CASSLAWGTSGRGDYEQYF.

CDR3 residues: CASSVGQGFSSGNTIYF. The CDR3 DNA follows: TGTGCCAGCAGCGTAGGACAGGGTTTTTCCTCTGGAAACACCATATATTTT. The genes are TRBV9 and TRBJ1-3, with 7 bases that match TRBD1. Germline values: CDR1 SGDLS, CDR2 YYNGEE. The CDR3 loop spans 17 amino acids. V dropped 0 bases and J dropped 0; count of bases not matched to a gene: 6.

The chain links TRBV3-1 (or the pseudogene TRBV3-2) to TRBJ2-3; tentative D call: TRBD2 (6 bases). The CDR3 is 13 residues long. Per the germline V gene, CDR1 is LGHDT and CDR2 is YNNKEL (reference sequence). Trimming cost V 5 bases and J 1 base, with 7 bases left between them. The CDR3 loop is CASSWGGTDTQYF. The DNA of the CDR3 is TGTGCCAGCAGCTGGGGGGGCACAGATACGCAGTATTTT.

V is TRBV30 and J is TRBJ1-2, with 11 bases lining up with TRBD1. Unmatched junction bases numbered 9, after V lost 2 bases and J lost 7 bases. Looked up from germline, CDR1 is GTSNPN and CDR2 is SVGIG (reference sequence). This CDR3 has 15 residues. The CDR3 protein is CAWSRGGQGAGGYTF. For the CDR3, the DNA is TGTGCCTGGAGTCGCGGAGGACAGGGGGCAGGTGGCTACACCTTC.

The V and J genes are TRBV16 and TRBJ2-4; 9 nucleotides align to TRBD1. V lost 1 base and J lost 5; bases outside the gene matches: 6. The germline V gene encodes CDR1 KGHSY and CDR2 FQNENV. This CDR3 spans 16 amino acids. The CDR3 sequence: CASSQYSGQGENIQYF. The CDR3 DNA sequence: TGTGCCAGCAGCCAATACTCGGGACAGGGAGAAAACATTCAGTACTTC.

For the CDR3, the DNA is TGTGCCAGCAGTATGGGGACAATAAGACAAGAGACCCAGTACTTC. Protein sequence: CASSMGTIRQETQYF. The chain combines TRBV28 with TRBJ2-5, with a weak D call TRBD1 (6 bases). The V end was cut by 5 bases, the J end by 2 bases, with 15 bases between. The length of the CDR3 is 15 residues. Germline CDR1 is MDHEN and CDR2 is SYDVKM.

This chain links TRBV6-5 with TRBJ2-7; 7 bases map to TRBD2. CDR3 size: 16 residues. Germline CDR1 is MNHEY and CDR2 is SVGAGI. The ends lost 4 bases at V and 3 bases at J; junction bases unmatched: 12. The CDR3 coding sequence is TGTGCCAGCAGTTCTAACCCCAAGCGGGATATCTACGAGCAGTACTTC. Translation: CASSSNPKRDIYEQYF.

The CDR3 here is CASSQNRISGNTIYF. In DNA form, the CDR3 reads TGTGCCAGCAGCCAAAACAGGATCTCTGGAAACACCATATATTTT. The gene calls are TRBV3-1 (or the pseudogene TRBV3-2) and TRBJ1-3, with D possibly being TRBD1 (5 bases). CDR3 size: 15 residues. V lost 2 bases and J lost 0, with 8 bases in between. In germline, CDR1 is LGHDT, CDR2 YNNKEL (reference sequence).

CDR3 sequence reads: CASSGGGFQPQHF. DNA of the CDR3: TGTGCCAGCAGCGGAGGAGGGTTCCAGCCCCAGCATTTT. The chain links TRBV7-8 to TRBJ1-5, with D unclear. The CDR3 extends over 13 amino acids. The V end lost 5 bases, the J end lost 7 bases, and 12 bases lay between the germline ends. Germline V gene sequence: CDR1 SGHVS, CDR2 FQNEAQ.

V gene TRBV6-2 or TRBV6-3 combines with J gene TRBJ2-1, with 8 bases fitting TRBD2. The CDR3 spans 15 residues. Germline-derived CDR1 and CDR2 are MNHEY and SVGEGT. The trim removed 4 bases at V and 4 bases at J, leaving 6 bases unmatched. CDR3 residues: CASSSGLGVYNEQFF. The CDR3 region has the DNA TGTGCCAGCAGTTCGGGACTAGGGGTATACAATGAGCAGTTCTTC.

The chain couples TRBV4-1 to TRBJ2-1, with TRBD2 as a possible D gene (5 bases). This CDR3 comprises 17 residues. Trimming pared 4 bases from V and 3 bases from J, leaving 19 bases between. Germline CDR1 MGHRA, CDR2 YSYEKL. Here the CDR3 DNA reads TGCGCCAGCAGCCCGGGATCGTTAGCGATAAGCTACAATGAGCAGTTCTTC. Its translation is CASSPGSLAISYNEQFF.

The chain combines TRBV5-6 with TRBJ2-7; perhaps TRBD1 as D (6 bases). This CDR3 comprises 15 residues. Trimming pared 1 base from V and 0 bases from J, leaving 11 bases between. Germline values: CDR1 SGHDT, CDR2 YYEEEE. CDR3 nucleotides: TGTGCCAGCAGCTTGAATCAGGGACACTCCTACGAGCAGTACTTC. This codes for CASSLNQGHSYEQYF.

V usage is TRBV9 and J usage is TRBJ2-3; D is unresolved. CDR1 is SGDLS and CDR2 is YYNGEE in the germline V gene. V was clipped by 3 bases and J by 0 bases, with 17 bases between them. The CDR3 runs 17 residues. The CDR3 is CASSGGHPRVSTDTQYF. In DNA form, the CDR3 reads TGTGCCAGCAGCGGAGGTCATCCTCGTGTAAGCACAGATACGCAGTATTTT.

V is TRBV27 and J is TRBJ2-1; 11 positions match TRBD1. CDR3 length: 17 amino acids. The junction had 8 bases not matched to a gene; V was cut back by 4 bases and J by 3 bases. Looked up from germline, CDR1 is MNHEY and CDR2 is SMNVEV (reference sequence). CDR3 coding DNA: TGTGCCAGCAGTTCCTTGCGGACAGGGGGCTTCTACAATGAGCAGTTCTTC. This sequence encodes CASSSLRTGGFYNEQFF.

The V and J genes are TRBV7-9 and TRBJ2-3; the match to TRBD2 covers 8 bases. The trim removed 5 bases at V and 2 bases at J, leaving 3 bases unmatched. The CDR3 consists of 14 residues. CDR1 is SEHNR, CDR2 FQNEAQ, per germline (reference sequence). CDR3 region: CASSTSGSTDTQYF. CDR3 in DNA: TGTGCCAGCAGCACTAGCGGTTCCACAGATACGCAGTATTTT. Combining the CDR3 with reference TRBV7-9 and TRBJ2-3 gives the whole variable domain DTGVSQNPRHKITKRGQNVTFRCDPISEHNRLYWYRQTLGQGPEFLTYFQNEAQLEKSRLLSDRFSAERPKGSFSTLEIQRTEQGDSAMYLCASSTSGSTDTQYFGPGTRLTVL.

A word on this clone: The same CDR3 is also encoded by other DNA sequences in this sample. The rearrangement links TRBV4-1 to TRBJ2-7; maybe TRBD2 (7 bases). V was cut by 1 base and J by 1 base, with 14 bases left in between. Germline V lookup: CDR1 MGHRA, CDR2 YSYEKL. CDR3 length equals 16 residues. Here the CDR3 DNA reads TGCGCCAGCAGCCAAGGTTCGGGGGGCTCTTCCTACGAGCAGTACTTC. Its protein is CASSQGSGGSSYEQYF.

This sequence joins TRBV11-2 and TRBJ1-3, with a possible D match to TRBD1 (6 bases). V was trimmed by 7 bases and J by 2 bases, leaving 18 bases between them. The CDR3 covers 16 residues. Germline CDR1 reads SGHAT; CDR2 reads FQNNGV. CDR3 sequence: CASIGGGRTAGNTIYF. The CDR3 region has the DNA TGTGCCAGCATAGGCGGGGGGCGAACTGCTGGAAACACCATATATTTT.

The chain carries TRBV7-9 and TRBJ1-1; weak D call: TRBD1 (6 bases). V lost 3 bases and J 0 bases, leaving 8 bases between the germline ends. From germline, CDR1 is SEHNR and CDR2 FQNEAQ (reference sequence). This CDR3 comprises 14 residues. CDR3 sequence reads: CASSLGHLNTEAFF. CDR3 nucleotide sequence: TGTGCCAGCAGCTTGGGACACCTGAACACTGAAGCTTTCTTT.

This chain links TRBV19 with TRBJ1-5; 10 positions agree with TRBD1. The CDR3 extends over 15 amino acids. The junction had 5 bases not matched to a gene; V was cut back by 2 bases and J by 7 bases. Germline CDR1 and CDR2: LNHDA and SQIVND (reference sequence). Here the CDR3 DNA reads TGTGCCAGTAGTATAAGGACAGGGGGGGACCAGCCCCAGCATTTT. It yields the protein CASSIRTGGDQPQHF.

The chain is built from TRBV6-2 or TRBV6-3 and TRBJ1-5; D uncertain. CDR3 length: 14 residues. V was clipped by 5 bases and J by 0 bases, with 8 bases between them. CDR1 MNHEY and CDR2 SVGEGT come from the germline V gene. In DNA form, the CDR3 reads TGTGCCAGCAGTCCCGGAGGTAGCAATCAGCCCCAGCATTTT. Translating gives CASSPGGSNQPQHF.

The CDR3 protein is CASRSTSGTSYNEQFF. The CDR3 coding sequence is TGCGCCAGCAGGTCGACTAGCGGGACCTCCTACAATGAGCAGTTCTTC. The gene calls are TRBV4-1 and TRBJ2-1; 11 bases fit TRBD2. This CDR3 has 16 amino acids. CDR1 MGHRA and CDR2 YSYEKL come from the germline V gene. Germline trimming cut 6 bases from V and 0 bases from J; bases unmatched to any gene: 4.

V and J are TRBV7-6 and TRBJ2-1, with 7 bases matching TRBD2. The trim removed 1 base at V and 3 bases at J, leaving 9 bases unmatched. The CDR3 is 17 amino acids. CDR1 is SGHVS, CDR2 FNYEAQ, per germline. This CDR3 reads CASSLVTSLAVYNEQFF. The DNA for the CDR3 is TGTGCCAGCAGCTTAGTGACAAGTCTAGCGGTCTACAATGAGCAGTTCTTC.

This clone was seen only once. The chain links TRBV6-1 to TRBJ2-7; D might be TRBD1 (5 bases). The germline CDR1 and CDR2 sequences are MNHNS and SASEGT. The CDR3 length is 14 residues. V lost 2 bases, J lost 2 bases, and 10 bases lay in between. CDR3 sequence (DNA): TGTGCCAGCAGTGAACAGGACACAACCTACGAGCAGTACTTC. It is translated as CASSEQDTTYEQYF.

The rearrangement joins TRBV6-5 to TRBJ2-1, with 11 bases lining up with TRBD2. V lost 3 bases, J lost 10 bases, and 8 bases stayed unmatched. This CDR3 region has 15 residues. CDR1 is MNHEY, CDR2 SVGAGI, per germline. The DNA of the CDR3 is TGTGCCAGCAGTTATTATGGTCTAGCGGGAGGCGAGCAGTTCTTC. Protein product: CASSYYGLAGGEQFF.

The J gene is TRBJ2-4, the V gene TRBV5-1; D may be TRBD1 (5 bases). V was cut by 0 bases and J by 7 bases, with 14 bases left in between. This CDR3 has 15 amino acids. Per the germline V gene, CDR1 is SGHRS and CDR2 is YFSETQ. The DNA for the CDR3 is TGCGCCAGCAGCTTGGAGGGGCGCGAGGCTAACATTCAGTACTTC. Translation: CASSLEGREANIQYF.

This chain uses TRBV27 with TRBJ2-2, with TRBD2 identical over 11 bases. V shed 7 bases, J shed 7 bases, and the junction held 5 bases outside the gene matches. Germline V CDR1 and CDR2: MNHEY, SMNVEV (reference sequence). The CDR3 is made up of 14 amino acids. CDR3 amino acids: CASTLAGAGGELFF. CDR3 DNA sequence: TGTGCCAGCACACTAGCGGGAGCCGGCGGGGAGCTGTTTTTT.